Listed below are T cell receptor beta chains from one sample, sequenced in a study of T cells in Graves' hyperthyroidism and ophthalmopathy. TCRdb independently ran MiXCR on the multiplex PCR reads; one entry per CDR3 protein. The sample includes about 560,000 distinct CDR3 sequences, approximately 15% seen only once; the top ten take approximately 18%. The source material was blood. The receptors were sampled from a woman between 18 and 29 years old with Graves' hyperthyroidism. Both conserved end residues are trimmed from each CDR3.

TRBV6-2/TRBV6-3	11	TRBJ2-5	ASSRDFHETQY
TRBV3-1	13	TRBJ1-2	ASSPGPRRHYGYT
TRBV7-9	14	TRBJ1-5	ASSLGTGGLRQPQH
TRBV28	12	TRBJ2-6	ASSPPSGANVLT
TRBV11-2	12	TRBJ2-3	ASSPRGRTDTQY
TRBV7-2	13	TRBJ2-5	ASSFSRDFQETQY
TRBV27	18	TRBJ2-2	ASSLRGPGALEANTGELF
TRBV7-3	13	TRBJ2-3	ASSPGGAGADTQY
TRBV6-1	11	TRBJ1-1	ASSNRVYTEAF
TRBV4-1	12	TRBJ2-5	ASSQDPGMGTQY
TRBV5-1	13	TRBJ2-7	ASSARQAYSYEQY
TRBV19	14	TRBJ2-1	ASSIGSRAPYNEQF
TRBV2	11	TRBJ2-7	ASSAGLPYEQY
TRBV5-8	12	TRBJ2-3	ASSGGTRTDTQY
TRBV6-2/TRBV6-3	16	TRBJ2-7	ASSFPHARAGNGYEQY
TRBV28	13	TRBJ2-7	ASSLQGFVAYEQY
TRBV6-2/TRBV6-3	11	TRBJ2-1	ASSYERGGEQF